These 17 T cell receptor beta chains were all obtained from the same sample, sequenced in a study of blood T cells in healthy people across ages. A second PCR, run for roughly 7 to 11 cycles, used a sample-barcoded 5' primer plus a J-beta primer mix. TCRdb re-called the 5' RACE reads with MiXCR, one entry per CDR3 protein. The profile shows about 380,000 distinct CDR3 sequences, 50% to 60% of them singletons. The sample was blood. Receptors originate from a man aged 55-75 years in good health.

This chain links TRBV20-1 with TRBJ2-1; 8 nucleotides match TRBD1. There are 18 residues in the CDR3. The J segment lost 3 bases and the V segment lost 2 bases, leaving 15 bases of the junction unmatched. Germline V lookup: CDR1 DFQATT, CDR2 SNEGSKA (reference sequence). The CDR3 loop reads CSARSNTGAGGLYNEQFF. CDR3 in DNA: TGCAGTGCTAGATCAAATACCGGGGCAGGGGGCCTCTACAATGAGCAGTTCTTC.

The chain couples TRBV18 to TRBJ2-3; the match to TRBD2 covers 7 bases. The CDR3 has 15 amino acids. Trimming at V came to 1 base and at J to 0 bases, leaving 1 base not matched to a gene. From germline, CDR1 is KGHSH and CDR2 LQKENI. This CDR3 reads CASSPHSGSTDTQYF. For the CDR3, the DNA is TGTGCCAGCTCACCACATAGCGGGAGCACAGATACGCAGTATTTT. Full variable domain (missing parts from reference TRBV18 and TRBJ2-3): NAGVMQNPRHLVRRRGQEARLRCSPMKGHSHVYWYRQLPEEGLKFMVYLQKENIIDESGMPKERFSAEFPKEGPSILRIQQVVRGDSAAYFCASSPHSGSTDTQYFGPGTRLTVL.

This rearrangement joins TRBV4-1 to TRBJ2-1; 12 bases are a match to TRBD1. V trimming: 5 bases; J trimming: 8 bases; junction bases outside the gene matches: 7. Germline assignment: CDR1 MGHRA and CDR2 YSYEKL. The CDR3 length is 15 residues. CDR3 in amino acids: CASSDPGQGAYEQFF. In DNA form, the CDR3 reads TGCGCCAGCAGCGATCCGGGACAGGGGGCCTATGAGCAGTTCTTC.

The chain has TRBV29-1 and TRBJ2-1, with D perhaps given as TRBD1 or TRBD2 (6 bases each). Germline V gene sequence: CDR1 SQVTM, CDR2 ANQGSEA. This CDR3 comprises 15 residues. The V end was cut by 4 bases, the J end by 2 bases, with 15 bases between. The CDR3, as DNA: TGCAGCGTTGCGCTAGGGGGGATGCCCTACAATGAGCAGTTCTTC. As protein: CSVALGGMPYNEQFF.

This sequence joins TRBV12-3 or TRBV12-4 and TRBJ2-7, with D possibly TRBD1 on 6 matching bases. V was trimmed by 6 bases and J by 2 bases, leaving 11 bases between them. The CDR3 is 13 residues long. CDR3 region: CASSPTGPYEQYF. The DNA of the CDR3 is TGTGCCAGCAGCCCGACAGGCCCCTACGAGCAGTACTTC.

The V gene is TRBV9, the J gene TRBJ2-1, with 8 positions matching TRBD2. The CDR3 consists of 16 residues. The germline gives CDR1 SGDLS, CDR2 YYNGEE. V shed 0 bases, J shed 4 bases, and the junction held 6 bases outside the gene matches. The CDR3 bases are TGTGCCAGCAGCGTAGCTAGCGGGCCCGCTTACAATGAGCAGTTCTTC. Its translation is CASSVASGPAYNEQFF.

The chain links TRBV9 to TRBJ2-2; D is possibly TRBD2 (6 bases). The V gene lost 3 bases and the J gene lost 0 bases, with 12 bases spanning the gap. Germline CDR1 and CDR2: SGDLS and YYNGEE. This CDR3 comprises 16 residues. This CDR3 is CASSAVGGPNTGELFF. CDR3 nucleotides: TGTGCCAGCAGCGCCGTGGGGGGACCGAACACCGGGGAGCTGTTTTTT.

Only a few counts were recorded for this clonotype. The genes are TRBV20-1 and TRBJ2-5; 13 nucleotides line up with TRBD2. CDR1 DFQATT and CDR2 SNEGSKA come from the germline V gene (reference sequence). Trimming removed 5 bases from V and 9 bases from J; junction bases left unmatched: 9. The length of the CDR3 is 14 residues. DNA of the CDR3: TGCAGTGCTCCCGTTCGACTAGCGGGGGGTTCCCAGTACTTC. Protein: CSAPVRLAGGSQYF.

The chain carries TRBV7-6 and TRBJ2-3; 14 positions agree with TRBD2. The CDR3 is 20 residues long. Losses at the gene ends were 5 bases for V and 0 bases for J; bases not matched to a gene: 13. Germline V lookup: CDR1 SGHVS, CDR2 FNYEAQ. CDR3 nucleotide sequence: TGTGCCAGCAGCCCCGGACTAGCGGGGGGAGTGAGACCTAGCACAGATACGCAGTATTTT. Amino acid sequence: CASSPGLAGGVRPSTDTQYF.

This chain connects TRBV7-2 to TRBJ1-1; the D gene is possibly TRBD1 (5 bases). Germline V gene sequence: CDR1 SGHTA, CDR2 FQGNSA. This CDR3 has 14 amino acids. The V and J ends lost 5 bases and 6 bases respectively, with 16 bases between them. The CDR3 region is CASSPPRPGAEAFF. As DNA, the CDR3 is TGTGCCAGCAGCCCCCCTCGACCGGGGGCTGAAGCTTTCTTT.

The J gene is TRBJ1-5, the V gene TRBV2; D perhaps matches TRBD1 (5 bases). V was trimmed by 1 base and J by 5 bases, leaving 12 bases between them. The V gene's germline CDR1 is SNHLY and CDR2 FYNNEI. The CDR3 totals 15 residues. CDR3 nucleotide sequence: TGTGCCAGCAGTGAAGTCAGTGGGGGAGATCAGCCCCAGCATTTT. This translates into CASSEVSGGDQPQHF. Full variable domain (rest looked up from reference TRBV2 and TRBJ1-5): EPEVTQTPSHQVTQMGQEVILRCVPISNHLYFYWYRQILGQKVEFLVSFYNNEISEKSEIFDDQFSVERPDGSNFTLKIRSTKLEDSAMYFCASSEVSGGDQPQHFGDGTRLSIL.

The chain has TRBV5-1 and TRBJ2-1; D might be TRBD2 (7 bases). The J call is in doubt because the DNA end fits TRBJ2-7 better. Germline CDR1 SGHRS, CDR2 YFSETQ. The CDR3 is made up of 14 amino acids. CDR3 coding DNA: TGCGCCAGCAGCACGGGGGGCGGCCTCTACGAGCAGTACTTC. This codes for CASSTGGGLYEQYF.

This clonotype was observed a handful of times. The chain is built from TRBV2 and TRBJ2-5, with a weak D call TRBD2 (6 bases). The CDR3 contains 15 residues. Trimming shortened V by 1 base and J by 5 bases, and 14 bases separated the two germline ends. Germline V gives CDR1 SNHLY, CDR2 FYNNEI. DNA of the CDR3: TGTGCCAGCAGTGAAGGGGGACTGACCGGGGAGACCCAGTACTTC. This sequence encodes CASSEGGLTGETQYF.

This clonotype was seen only a few times. J is TRBJ2-5 and V is TRBV20-1, with 10 bases aligning to TRBD2. Per the germline V gene, CDR1 is DFQATT and CDR2 is SNEGSKA (reference sequence). This CDR3 is built from 15 residues. The V segment lost 3 bases and the J segment 6 bases; nucleotides outside the gene matches: 10. As DNA, the CDR3 is TGCAGTGCTAGTGGGTCTAGCGGGAGAAGGAAGACCCAGTACTTC. Translation gives CSASGSSGRRKTQYF.

The DNA of the CDR3 is TGCAGTGCTAGAGATCTTGGGGTAATGAACACTGAAGCTTTCTTT. It encodes CSARDLGVMNTEAFF. This chain connects TRBV20-1 to TRBJ1-1, with D uncertain. Trimming removed 0 bases at V and 0 bases at J, with 11 bases between. Germline V lookup: CDR1 DFQATT, CDR2 SNEGSKA (reference sequence). This CDR3 comprises 15 residues.

The rearrangement links TRBV18 to TRBJ2-1; a possible D gene is TRBD1 (5 bases). CDR1 is KGHSH, CDR2 LQKENI, per germline. The CDR3 loop spans 12 amino acids. Trimming stripped 2 bases from V and 12 bases from J, with 11 bases between. CDR3 sequence (DNA): TGTGCCAGCTCACCAAGGCACGACAGGCAGTTCTTC. Its protein product is CASSPRHDRQFF.

This clonotype was observed many times. V and J are TRBV3-1 and TRBJ2-7; 7 bases map to TRBD2. Germline CDR1 and CDR2: LGHDT and YNNKEL (reference sequence). J lost 1 base, V lost 0 bases, and 6 bases had no gene match. The CDR3 sequence is 16 residues long. The CDR3 here is CASSQDVVAGSYEQYF. The DNA for the CDR3 is TGTGCCAGCAGCCAAGATGTGGTAGCGGGTTCCTACGAGCAGTACTTC.